This entry lists 25 T cell receptor beta chains sequenced from one sample in a study of identical twins. TCRdb reprocessed the 5' RACE reads with MiXCR, giving one entry per CDR3 protein. The table has hundreds of thousands of distinct CDR3 sequences, 15% to 20% seen once. The sample also formed part of further work on T cells expressing NK-cell markers.

The sample consisted of PBMCs. These receptors all come from a young woman in good health.

V is TRBV2 and J is TRBJ2-5; D unresolved. V lost 8 bases to trimming and J lost 0 bases, with 16 bases between them. The CDR3 sequence is 15 residues long. Germline CDR1 is SNHLY and CDR2 is FYNNEI. CDR3 DNA: TGTGCCAGCGTCGTGTCGGTTTCCTACCAAGAGACCCAGTACTTC. Protein product: CASVVSVSYQETQYF.

This clonotype was observed once. The junction departs from the called germline gene at one end, perhaps through a read error. The chain employs TRBV20-1 and TRBJ2-7; TRBD2 matches at 10 bases. CDR1 is DFQATT and CDR2 is SNEGSKA in the germline V gene (reference sequence). The CDR3 has 17 amino acids. This CDR3 is CCARAFKREGRWYEQYF. CDR3 in DNA: TGCTGTGCTAGAGCTTTTAAGCGGGAGGGCCGATGGTACGAGCAGTACTTC.

This clonotype was detected only a few times. The chain combines TRBV5-6 with TRBJ2-6; D ambiguous. Germline CDR1 reads SGHDT; CDR2 reads YYEEEE. The CDR3 totals 15 residues. V dropped 6 bases and J dropped 2 bases, with 12 bases sitting between them. The CDR3: CASTTASPGANVLTF. The CDR3 nucleotides read TGTGCCAGCACAACGGCCTCTCCTGGGGCCAACGTCCTGACTTTC.

In this sample, this clonotype turned up a few times. This chain connects TRBV30 to TRBJ2-7, with D possibly matching TRBD2 (6 bases). The V and J ends lost 5 bases and 0 bases respectively, with 14 bases between them. This CDR3 comprises 14 residues. Germline V gene data show CDR1 as GTSNPN and CDR2 as SVGIG (reference sequence). The CDR3 nucleotides are TGTGCCTGGGGATCTAGCGAGACCTCCTACGAGCAGTACTTC. Translating it yields CAWGSSETSYEQYF.

This chain joins TRBV6-5 and TRBJ2-7, with a weak D call TRBD1 (6 bases). This CDR3 comprises 14 residues. Deletions cut 4 bases from V and 1 base from J, with 11 bases between. Germline V CDR1 and CDR2: MNHEY, SVGAGI. As DNA, the CDR3 is TGTGCCAGCAGTTCCACAACAGGGTCCTACGAGCAGTACTTC. Amino acid sequence: CASSSTTGSYEQYF.

In this sample, this clonotype turned up a few times. The gene calls are TRBV10-3 and TRBJ2-7; D is unclear. The CDR3 contains 13 residues. Germline CDR1 reads ENHRY; CDR2 reads SYGVKD. V gave up 3 bases and J gave up 1 base, with 7 bases separating them. The CDR3 loop is CAISDVQSYEQYF. DNA for the CDR3: TGTGCCATCAGTGACGTACAGTCCTACGAGCAGTACTTC.

This clonotype occurred a few times. This chain uses TRBV12-3 or TRBV12-4 with TRBJ2-5; 7 bases agree with TRBD2. The CDR3 runs to 14 residues. With 6 bases clipped from V and 2 bases from J, the junction kept 6 bases outside the gene matches. CDR3 bases: TGTGCCAGCAGAGCGAGCGGGAAACAAGAGACCCAGTACTTC. Translating it yields CASRASGKQETQYF.

The chain employs TRBV4-3 and TRBJ2-5; the match to TRBD1 covers 7 bases. In germline, CDR1 is LGHNA, CDR2 YSLEER. The V segment lost 4 bases and the J segment 5 bases; nucleotides outside the gene matches: 13. The CDR3 has 16 residues. CDR3 residues: CASSPNTGVFGETQYF. The CDR3 nucleotides read TGCGCCAGCAGCCCTAATACAGGGGTCTTCGGGGAGACCCAGTACTTC.

This clonotype was picked up a small number of times. V and J are TRBV10-3 and TRBJ2-7; a possible D gene is TRBD2 (6 bases). The V end was cut by 2 bases, the J end by 7 bases, with 12 bases between. CDR3 size: 13 residues. Germline V gene data show CDR1 as ENHRY and CDR2 as SYGVKD. CDR3 coding DNA: TGTGCCATCAGTGAGCGGGAGTCGGGAGAGCAGTACTTC. Translated: CAISERESGEQYF.

The genes are TRBV5-1 and TRBJ2-5; TRBD1 is a possible D gene (5 bases). The ends were cut back, 2 bases at V and 2 bases at J, with 10 bases in the middle. The CDR3 is made up of 14 amino acids. Germline loops: CDR1 SGHRS, CDR2 YFSETQ. The CDR3 sequence is CASSLQVSQETQYF. Here the CDR3 DNA reads TGCGCCAGCAGCTTACAGGTTTCGCAAGAGACCCAGTACTTC.

The chain combines TRBV18 with TRBJ1-2, with D tentatively TRBD1 (5 bases). V lost 3 bases to trimming and J lost 6 bases, with 11 bases between them. The CDR3 has 13 amino acids. CDR1 KGHSH and CDR2 LQKENI come from the germline V gene. The CDR3 reads CASSPYRQDGYTF. Written as DNA, the CDR3 is TGTGCCAGCTCACCGTACAGGCAGGATGGCTACACCTTC.

This clonotype came up a few times. CDR3 residues: CSARGGGEKLFF. The CDR3 DNA reads TGCAGTGCTCGGGGGGGAGGGGAAAAACTGTTTTTT. The chain has TRBV20-1 and TRBJ1-4; TRBD1 is a possible D gene (5 bases). The CDR3 runs 12 residues. CDR1 and CDR2 (germline): DFQATT, SNEGSKA (reference sequence). Trimming left V 5 bases short and J 8 bases short, with 12 bases between.

J is TRBJ2-3 and V is TRBV5-1; perhaps TRBD2 as D (5 bases). Germline CDR1 and CDR2: SGHRS and YFSETQ. The CDR3 loop spans 16 amino acids. Trimming shortened V by 4 bases and J by 3 bases, and 18 bases separated the two germline ends. In nucleotides, the CDR3 is TGCGCCAGCAGCACTGATGGCTCGGGATCTACAGATACGCAGTATTTT. Protein product: CASSTDGSGSTDTQYF.

The chain recombines TRBV6-1 with TRBJ2-6, with D unresolved. The CDR3 consists of 16 residues. V was trimmed by 5 bases and J by 0 bases, leaving 11 bases between them. The germline V gene has CDR1 MNHNS and CDR2 SASEGT. The CDR3 coding sequence is TGTGCCAGCAGTCCCCGTTTTGACTCTGGGGCCAACGTCCTGACTTTC. The encoded protein is CASSPRFDSGANVLTF.

CDR3 protein: CASSQDLYSYEQYF. CDR3 nucleotides: TGTGCCAGCAGCCAAGATCTCTACAGCTACGAGCAGTACTTC. V and J are TRBV3-1 and TRBJ2-7; the D is unclear. Trimming removed 0 bases at V and 3 bases at J, with 9 bases between. Germline V gene sequence: CDR1 LGHDT, CDR2 YNNKEL (reference sequence). The CDR3 extends over 14 amino acids.

The chain joins TRBV12-3 or TRBV12-4 to TRBJ2-7; no firm D call. This CDR3 has 13 amino acids. V was pared by 1 base and J by 10 bases, with 14 bases between. CDR3 nucleotides: TGTGCCAGCAGTTTAGGTGACCCAGGAAAACAGTACTTC. Its protein is CASSLGDPGKQYF.

This clonotype was detected a few times. V gene TRBV7-2 combines with J gene TRBJ1-3, with D perhaps matching TRBD1 (6 bases). Trimming stripped 6 bases from V and 0 bases from J, with 12 bases between. The CDR3 contains 15 residues. Germline V gives CDR1 SGHTA, CDR2 FQGNSA. Here the CDR3 reads CASRAGTLSGNTIYF. CDR3 coding DNA: TGTGCCAGCAGAGCCGGGACACTCTCTGGAAACACCATATATTTT.

This clonotype turned up a few times. The chain recombines TRBV20-1 with TRBJ2-3; 8 nucleotides match TRBD2. V dropped 4 bases and J dropped 10; count of bases not matched to a gene: 10. CDR1 is DFQATT, CDR2 SNEGSKA, per germline (reference sequence). The CDR3 spans 13 residues. The CDR3 is CSATGLARRSQYF. CDR3 coding DNA: TGCAGTGCTACTGGACTAGCCCGCAGGTCGCAGTATTTT.

This clonotype was observed a handful of times. This chain connects TRBV5-4 to TRBJ2-5; D ambiguous. The CDR3 runs to 14 residues. Germline CDR1 SGHNT, CDR2 YYREEE (reference sequence). The V end lost 2 bases, the J end lost 5 bases, and 13 bases lay between the germline ends. The CDR3 region is CASSFRKSSETQYF. CDR3 DNA: TGTGCCAGCAGCTTCAGGAAGAGTTCGGAGACCCAGTACTTC.

This clonotype was detected only a few times. The V call is TRBV6-1, the J call TRBJ2-1, with D perhaps assigned TRBD1 or TRBD2 (6 bases each). This CDR3 comprises 15 residues. Trimming removed 7 bases at V and 6 bases at J, with 19 bases between. Germline loops: CDR1 MNHNS, CDR2 SASEGT. The CDR3 bases are TGTGCCAGCAAAACCGTTGGGGGGCGAATCAATGAGCAGTTCTTC. The encoded protein is CASKTVGGRINEQFF.

This clonotype was counted once. The chain is built from TRBV25-1 and TRBJ2-3, with a weak D call TRBD2 (5 bases). This CDR3 comprises 16 residues. Germline values: CDR1 MGHDK, CDR2 SYGVNS. Trimming removed 1 base at V and 2 bases at J, with 13 bases between. CDR3: CASSESGLGFTDTQYF. DNA for the CDR3: TGTGCCAGCAGTGAATCCGGACTGGGATTCACAGATACGCAGTATTTT.

A few counts support this clonotype. The rearrangement links TRBV6-6 to TRBJ2-5; D unclear. V was shortened by 7 bases and J by 2 bases, with 11 bases between the two germline ends. CDR1 is MNHNY and CDR2 is SVGAGI in the germline V gene (reference sequence). There are 13 residues in the CDR3. The chain's CDR3 is CASTKGLQETQYF. The DNA for the CDR3 is TGTGCCAGCACTAAAGGCTTGCAAGAGACCCAGTACTTC.

This chain connects TRBV3-1 to TRBJ2-2; the D is unclear. The CDR3 is made up of 14 amino acids. The germline CDR1 and CDR2 sequences are LGHDT and YNNKEL (reference sequence). Trimming removed 4 bases from V and 3 bases from J, with 9 bases in between. CDR3 protein: CASSLVVHTGELFF. CDR3 nucleotides: TGTGCCAGCAGCCTGGTGGTGCACACCGGGGAGCTGTTTTTT.

The chain combines TRBV20-1 with TRBJ1-1, with a possible D match to TRBD1 (5 bases). The length of the CDR3 is 12 residues. The germline CDR1 and CDR2 sequences are DFQATT and SNEGSKA (reference sequence). CDR3 sequence reads: CSPAGRLTEAFF. CDR3 nucleotides: TGCAGCCCCGCAGGGCGACTCACTGAAGCTTTCTTT.

There are a few counts of this clonotype. This chain joins TRBV20-1 and TRBJ1-5; possibly TRBD1 for D (6 bases). V was cut by 6 bases and J by 4 bases, with 10 bases left in between. This CDR3 contains 12 residues. Germline lookup yields CDR1 DFQATT and CDR2 SNEGSKA (reference sequence). The CDR3 DNA reads as TGCAGTGCCCGGGGGGCTAATCAGCCCCAGCATTTT. Its translation: CSARGANQPQHF.